The TCR beta chain under discussion was sequenced for a study of control samples from healthy donors and cancer patients. Sequenced by immunoSEQ multiplex PCR; TCRdb stores in-frame clones only, minus some. The sample gives about 140,000 clones, about 90% of which show up once; 5.5% to 7.5% is in the top ten. Trimming removed 6 bases at V and 2 bases at J, with 7 bases between. Germline CDR1 is ENHRY and CDR2 is SYGVKD. The CDR3 loop spans 12 amino acids. The receptor was derived from a young man in good health. The V gene is TRBV10-3, the J gene TRBJ1-2; D remains ambiguous. The sequenced material came from blood. In nucleotides, the CDR3 is TGTGCCATCAGGGCCATGAACTATGGCTACACCTTC. The encoded protein is CAIRAMNYGYTF.